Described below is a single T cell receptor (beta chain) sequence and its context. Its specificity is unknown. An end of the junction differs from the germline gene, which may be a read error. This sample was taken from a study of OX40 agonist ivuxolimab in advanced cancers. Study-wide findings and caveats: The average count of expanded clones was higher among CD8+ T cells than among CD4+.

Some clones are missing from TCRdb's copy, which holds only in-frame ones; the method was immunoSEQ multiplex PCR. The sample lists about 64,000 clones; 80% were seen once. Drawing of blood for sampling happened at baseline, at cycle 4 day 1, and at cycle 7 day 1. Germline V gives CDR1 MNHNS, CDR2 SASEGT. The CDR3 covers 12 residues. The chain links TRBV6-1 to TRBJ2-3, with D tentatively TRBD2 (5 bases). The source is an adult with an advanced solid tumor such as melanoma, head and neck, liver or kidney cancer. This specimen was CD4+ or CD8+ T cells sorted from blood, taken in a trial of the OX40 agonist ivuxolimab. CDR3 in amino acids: CASSDPAGTRDF. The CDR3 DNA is TGTGCCAGCAGCGATCCGGCGGGCACTCGGGATTTT.